Listed here is a single T cell receptor (beta chain). The sample holds a few counts of this clone. Its antigen specificity is not known. Base qualities were left out, and no much larger clone turns up one base away. The CDR3 covers 15 residues, taking in both the cysteine and the phenylalanine. Just CDR3 DNA is preserved here, 45 bases in frame from base 1. V lost 4 bases and J lost 5 bases, and the count of bases not matched to a germline gene is 8. Sequences SGHKS (CDR1) and YYEKEE (CDR2) are obtained from the germline V gene (reference sequence). To estimate absolute template abundance from read counts, synthetic TCR analog templates were spiked into each PCR. Using the immunoSEQ assay, TCRbeta CDR3 regions were amplified from genomic DNA with bias-controlled V and J gene primers. Sequencing of rearranged TCRbeta segments was done at approximately 20X coverage. In the authors' own workflow: Sequencing errors were corrected by clustering and CDR3s were annotated against IMGT to assign V, D and J genes. Out-of-frame and stop-codon sequences were excluded, and only productive TCRbeta rearrangements were used in downstream analyses. Clonality was computed as one minus Shannon entropy normalized by the log of the number of unique productive sequences. Clones differing between time points or between blood and tumor were identified by Fisher's exact test with Benjamini-Hochberg correction at adjusted p below 0.01. TCRdb mirrors the immuneACCESS table, restricted to in-frame sequences. Some clones are absent from its copies; in checked studies, under half trace to an unresolved V gene, and the reason for the others is unknown. V and J calls and clone size are given by that table; D and trimming were obtained from the DNA. For this sample there are around 45,000 clones; about 87% appear just once. Roughly 3.6% of the sample is held by the ten biggest clonotypes.

This sample was taken from a study of PD-L1 blockade in urothelial cancer (dated by TCRdb to the late 2010s). About the investigation overall: Every patient began therapy in 2014 and was given atezolizumab 1,200 mg intravenously every 3 weeks. About 90% of the roughly 29 patients were identified as males with urothelial cancer of bladder origin, and a prior smoking history was reported by 18 of 29 patients. Durable clinical benefit was defined as progression-free survival longer than 6 months, and TCR features were also tested against progression-free and overall survival. Patients had an ECOG performance status of 0 or 1 and had received between 0 and 3 prior chemotherapy regimens. Pretreatment tumor samples, along with matched peripheral blood serially collected before and after atezolizumab treatment, were subjected to TCR sequencing. Blood samples were analyzed 3 weeks after the start of treatment (second dose) and 6 weeks after the start of treatment. Durable clinical benefit was achieved by nine patients and was not achieved by 20 patients. Pretreatment blood TCR-seq was available for under 35 patients, at least one posttreatment blood collection was obtained for 25 or so patients, and tumor TCR-seq was available for 25 or so patients. The study was an exploratory multi-omic analysis of somatic, immune and clinical correlates of response to PD-L1 blockade with atezolizumab in urothelial cancer. Blood samples gave median yields of around 140,000 T cells and over 80,000 unique TCRs, along with a median clonality of about 0.084. In the same patients, whole exome sequencing and RNA sequencing of pretreatment tumors were performed in addition to TCR sequencing.

Broad study findings and their caveats: Small sample size (n ≈ 30) and many exploratory analyses mean the results are intended to be hypothesis-generating. Improved progression-free and overall survival was found to be associated with pretreatment peripheral blood TCR clonality below the median. Patients with durable benefit showed greater expansion of tumor-associated TCR clones in peripheral blood 3 weeks after starting treatment (n of about 20, p = 0.022).

The cohort comprised fewer than 35 patients with locally advanced or metastatic urothelial carcinoma treated at Memorial Sloan Kettering on a trial protocol. Peripheral blood mononuclear cells were collected pretreatment and during treatment, with between 1 and 8 total time points obtained per patient. The Qiagen DNeasy Blood extraction kit was used to purify genomic DNA from total PBMCs and tumor samples. PBMCs were collected pretreatment and during treatment, and were isolated and stored as previously described. Here the chain combines TRBV5-5 and TRBJ1-4; 7 middle bases align to TRBD1. This clonotype originated in a man aged 80 or over with urothelial cancer. The material was PBMCs, obtained around atezolizumab (anti-PD-L1) treatment. The DNA sequence is given as TGTGCCAGCAGCCCCCAGGCGGGACAGAATGAAAAACTGTTTTTT. Its protein product is CASSPQAGQNEKLFF.